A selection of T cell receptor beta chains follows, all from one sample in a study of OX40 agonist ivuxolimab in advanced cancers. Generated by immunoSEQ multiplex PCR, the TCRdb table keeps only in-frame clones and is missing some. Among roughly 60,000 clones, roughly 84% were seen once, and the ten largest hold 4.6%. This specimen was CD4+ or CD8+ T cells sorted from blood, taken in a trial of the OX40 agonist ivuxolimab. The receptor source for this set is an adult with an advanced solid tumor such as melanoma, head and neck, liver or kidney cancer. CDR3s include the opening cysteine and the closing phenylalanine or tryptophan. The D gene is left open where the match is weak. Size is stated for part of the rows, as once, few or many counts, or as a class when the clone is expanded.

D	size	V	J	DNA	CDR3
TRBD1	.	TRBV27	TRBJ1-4	TGTGCCAGCAGTTTACAGGGGGCGGAAAAACTGTTTTTT	CASSLQGAEKLFF
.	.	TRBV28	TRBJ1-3	TGTGCCAGCAGTCCCCATGGTGAGGGGGCTGGAAACACCATATATTTT	CASSPHGEGAGNTIYF
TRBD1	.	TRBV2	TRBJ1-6	TGTGCCAGCAGCCCAGGGGGCACCTATAATTCACCCCTCCACTTT	CASSPGGTYNSPLHF
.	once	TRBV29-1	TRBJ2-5	TGCAGCTCCTACAACCAAGAGACCCAGTACTTC	CSSYNQETQYF
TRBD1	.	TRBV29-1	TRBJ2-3	TGCAGCGCCCCGGACAGGGTAGGGTCGGCAGATACGCAGTATTTT	CSAPDRVGSADTQYF
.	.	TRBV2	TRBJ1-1	TGTGCCAGCAGAGCTGAGACAATCGGGGAACAAGCTTTCTTT	CASRAETIGEQAFF
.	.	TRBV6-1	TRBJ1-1	TGTGCCAGCAGTGAAGCTGCGGGGGCAAAAGCTTTCTTT	CASSEAAGAKAFF
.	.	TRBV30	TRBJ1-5	TGTGCCTGGAGTGGGAAGGGGCTGTTTAATCAGCCCCAGCATTTT	CAWSGKGLFNQPQHF
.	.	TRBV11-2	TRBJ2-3	TGTGCCAGCAGCTTTGGTCAGCGTACAGATACGCAGTATTTT	CASSFGQRTDTQYF
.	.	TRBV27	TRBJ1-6	TGTGCCAGCAGCCCCCATAATTCACCCCTCCACTTT	CASSPHNSPLHF
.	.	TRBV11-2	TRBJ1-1	TGTGCCAGCAGCTTAGGGGGTAGGGCTTTCTTT	CASSLGGRAFF
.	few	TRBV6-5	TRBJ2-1	TGTGCCAGCAGTTACCTGGGGGCAACTCAGCAGTTCTTC	CASSYLGATQQFF
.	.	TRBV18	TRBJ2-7	TGTGCCAGCTCTCCAGGCTCCTACGAGCAGTACTTC	CASSPGSYEQYF
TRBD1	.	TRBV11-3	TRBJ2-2	TGTGCCAGCAGCCTGGGACAGGGAAACACCGGGGAGCTGTTTTTT	CASSLGQGNTGELFF
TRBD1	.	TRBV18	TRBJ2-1	TGTGCCAGCTCGATCTCATGGACAGGGGAGGGGAATGAGCAGTTCTTC	CASSISWTGEGNEQFF
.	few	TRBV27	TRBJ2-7	TGTGCCAGCAGTTTGGGGGCAGGGCTCACCTACGAGCAGTACTTC	CASSLGAGLTYEQYF
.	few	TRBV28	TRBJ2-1	TGTGCCAGCAGGCCTGGAGGGCCCTACAATGAGCAGTTCTTC	CASRPGGPYNEQFF
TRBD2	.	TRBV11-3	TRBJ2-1	TGTGCCAGCAGCCGGACTAGCGGGGGGAACAATGAGCAGTTCTTC	CASSRTSGGNNEQFF
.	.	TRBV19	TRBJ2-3	TGTGCCAGCTCCCAGGGGGATACGCAGTATTTT	CASSQGDTQYF
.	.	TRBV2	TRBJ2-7	TGTGCCAGCAGTGAAGTAAACGGGAACGTAGACGAGCAGTACTTC	CASSEVNGNVDEQYF
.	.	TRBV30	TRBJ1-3	TGTGCCTGGGGGGGTGGAAACACCATATATTTT	CAWGGGNTIYF
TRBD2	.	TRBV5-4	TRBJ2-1	TGTGCCAGCAGCTTGGCCGGGCGGGGGGCCTACAATGAGCAGTTCTTC	CASSLAGRGAYNEQFF
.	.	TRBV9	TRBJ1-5	TGTGCCAGCAGCGCGGGGTTCAGCCATCAGCCCCAGCATTTT	CASSAGFSHQPQHF
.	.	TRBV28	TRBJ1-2	TGTGCCAGCAGTTCCCTCACCCTCCCCGGAAACTATGGCTACACCTTC	CASSSLTLPGNYGYTF
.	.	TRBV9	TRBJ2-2	TGTGCCAGCAGCGTCGATGGGACACCGGCAGAGAACACCGGGGAGCTGTTTTTT	CASSVDGTPAENTGELFF
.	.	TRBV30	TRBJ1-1	TGTGCCTGGAGTGTATCTGACGCACTTGAAGCTTTCTTT	CAWSVSDALEAFF
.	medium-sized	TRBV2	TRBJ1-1	TGTGCCAGCTCAGAACAAACACCGTTCACTGAAGCTTTCTTT	CASSEQTPFTEAFF
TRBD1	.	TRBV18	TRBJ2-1	TGTGCCAGCTCAACCGGGACAGTAGCTTACAATGAGCAGTTCTTC	CASSTGTVAYNEQFF
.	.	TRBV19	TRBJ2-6	TGTGCCAGTACCGCCGGGACATCGTTTTCTGGGGCCAACGTCCTGACTTTC	CASTAGTSFSGANVLTF
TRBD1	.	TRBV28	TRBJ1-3	TGTGCCAGCAGTTCCCCGACCGGACAGGGGAAAGGAAACACCATATATTTT	CASSSPTGQGKGNTIYF
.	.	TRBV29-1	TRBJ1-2	TGCAGCGTTTACGGGGGGGCCCCTAGAGGTGGCTACACCTTC	CSVYGGAPRGGYTF
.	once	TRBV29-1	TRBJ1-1	TGCAGCGTTGCCCGGGGGGCCACTGAAGCTTTCTTT	CSVARGATEAFF
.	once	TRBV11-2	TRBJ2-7	TGTGCCAGCAGCTTAACCGGACATCCCTCCTACGAGCAGTACTTC	CASSLTGHPSYEQYF
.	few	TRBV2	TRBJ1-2	TGTGCCAGCAGTGAAGGTCCCCCGGCATCCTATGGCTACACCTTC	CASSEGPPASYGYTF
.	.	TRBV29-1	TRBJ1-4	TGCAGCGTTGAAGGACGGAATAATGAAAAACTGTTTTTT	CSVEGRNNEKLFF
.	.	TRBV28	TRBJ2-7	TGTGCCAGCAGCGAGACAGGGAGGCACGAGCAGTACTTC	CASSETGRHEQYF
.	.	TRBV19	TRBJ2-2	TGTGCCAGTAGTATGGCTCACGGATCACACACCGGGGAGCTGTTTTTT	CASSMAHGSHTGELFF
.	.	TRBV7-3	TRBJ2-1	TGTGCCAGCAGCTTGATCGGTAGTTCATCCGAGCAGTTCTTC	CASSLIGSSSEQFF
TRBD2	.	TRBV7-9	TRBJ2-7	TGTGCCAGCAGCCGACCCCTCGGGGGGATCTACGAGCAGTACTTC	CASSRPLGGIYEQYF
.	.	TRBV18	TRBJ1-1	TGTGCCAGCTCTCCCACAGACGTGACCACTGAAGCTTTCTTT	CASSPTDVTTEAFF
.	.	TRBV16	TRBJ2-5	TGTGCCAGCAGCCAATCCGGGACACTCGTTGAGACCCAGTACTTC	CASSQSGTLVETQYF
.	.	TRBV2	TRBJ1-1	TGTGCCAGCAGTCGGATAGTTAACACTGAAGCTTTCTTT	CASSRIVNTEAFF
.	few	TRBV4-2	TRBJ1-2	TGTGCCAGCAGCCAAGGTGGGAACTATGGCTACACCTTC	CASSQGGNYGYTF
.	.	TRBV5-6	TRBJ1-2	TGTGCCAGCAGCTTGTTTCAGTGGGGCCCTAACTATGGCTACACCTTC	CASSLFQWGPNYGYTF
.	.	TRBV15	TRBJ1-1	TGTGCCACCAGCAGAGACAGGCAGGGGACTGAAGCTTTCTTT	CATSRDRQGTEAFF
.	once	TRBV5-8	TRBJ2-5	TGTGCCAGCAGCTTGGAAGGGTGGGAGACCCAGTACTTC	CASSLEGWETQYF
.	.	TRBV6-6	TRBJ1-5	TGTGCCAGCAGTTTCAAAGATCAGCCCCAGCATTTT	CASSFKDQPQHF
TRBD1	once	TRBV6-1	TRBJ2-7	TGTGCCAGCAAACAGACAGGGTCCTACGAGCAGTACTTC	CASKQTGSYEQYF